This T cell receptor beta chain was captured in a study of shared clonotypes between healthy human individuals. V dropped 8 bases and J dropped 6; count of bases not matched to a gene: 6. CDR3 size: 12 residues. Germline loops: CDR1 SGHRS, CDR2 YFSETQ. Some clones are missing from TCRdb's copy, which holds only in-frame ones; the method was immunoSEQ multiplex PCR. This table has more than 2,000,000 clones, around 90% appearing once. The source of this sequence is a man between 18 and 29 years old in good health. This rearrangement joins TRBV5-1 to TRBJ1-1; 8 positions match TRBD1. Sequencing was carried out using naive CD4+ T cells sorted from blood. The sample's subset: CD45RA+ positively selected. CDR3 region: CASSQGAAEAFF. The CDR3 DNA sequence: TGCGCCAGTTCTCAGGGGGCCGCTGAAGCTTTCTTT.